This TCR beta chain was recorded in a study of blood T cell repertoires in COVID-19. Study information: Donors in the United States, Italy and Spain gave samples during acute or convalescent COVID-19. Sources were T cells, B-cell-depleted T cells, or PBMCs; the material itself was cDNA or gDNA.

Generated by immunoSEQ multiplex PCR, the TCRdb table keeps only in-frame clones and is missing some. The sample has over 200,000 clones, 70% to 90% seen once; the top ten hold under 14%. The trim removed 1 base at V and 9 bases at J, leaving 8 bases unmatched. This CDR3 has 15 residues. The germline CDR1 and CDR2 sequences are LGHDT and YNNKEL (reference sequence). The sample comprised PBMCs or T cells enriched from blood (not recorded which). This rearrangement joins TRBV3-1 (or the pseudogene TRBV3-2) to TRBJ2-1; 8 nucleotides align to TRBD2. This TCR was recovered from a man under 40 who had recovered from COVID-19. The CDR3 sequence is CASSQVDGRAAEQFF. CDR3 DNA sequence: TGTGCCAGCAGCCAAGTGGACGGGAGGGCCGCTGAGCAGTTCTTC.